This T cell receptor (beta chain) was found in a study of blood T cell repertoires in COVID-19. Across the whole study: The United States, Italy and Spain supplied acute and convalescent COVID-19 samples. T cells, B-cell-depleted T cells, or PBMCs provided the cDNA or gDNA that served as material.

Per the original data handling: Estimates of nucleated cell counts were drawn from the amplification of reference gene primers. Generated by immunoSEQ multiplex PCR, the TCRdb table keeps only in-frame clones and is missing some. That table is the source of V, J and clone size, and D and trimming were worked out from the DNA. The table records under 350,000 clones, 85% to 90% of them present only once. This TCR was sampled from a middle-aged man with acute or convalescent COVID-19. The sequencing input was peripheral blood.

This CDR3 reads CASSEIRGDTEAFF. For the CDR3, the DNA is TGTGCCAGCAGTGAAATTCGGGGGGACACTGAAGCTTTCTTT. The J gene is TRBJ1-1, the V gene TRBV6-1; D is perhaps TRBD1 (5 bases). V lost 2 bases and J 3 bases, leaving 10 bases between the germline ends. Germline V gene sequence: CDR1 MNHNS, CDR2 SASEGT. The length of the CDR3 is 14 residues.